Below, one T cell receptor beta chain is given with its context. The antigen is not known. Peripheral blood CD8+ and CD4+ T cells were profiled by TCR beta sequencing. The TEMRA cells underwent FACS enrichment, while the CD8+ and CD4+ T cells underwent negative isolation. CDR3 length: 15 residues. Germline V lookup: CDR1 MGHDK, CDR2 SYGVNS. The V gene end was trimmed by 4 bases and the J gene end by 0 bases; junction bases not matched to a gene: 5. This specimen belongs to a study of CD8 T cells in Susac syndrome. A quantity of roughly 0.5 to 1 ug RNA underwent reverse transcription using random hexamers. TCRdb itself ran the immunoSEQ multiplex PCR reads through MiXCR, one entry per CDR3 protein. Here the sample spans about 200,000 distinct CDR3 sequences, roughly 92% being singletons. Study-level findings and limits: The study's TCR sequencing and HLA analysis covered a relatively small number of individuals, and the study acknowledged this.

The chain has TRBV25-1 and TRBJ2-5, with 7 nucleotides matching TRBD2. Sample: CD4+ T cells from PBMCs. This sequence originates from a human donor in good health. The CDR3 DNA reads TGTGCCAGCAGTGCCCACGGGGGGTACCAAGAGACCCAGTACTTC. Protein sequence: CASSAHGGYQETQYF.